This T cell receptor beta chain was captured by sequencing in a study of cytomegalovirus exposure and HLA in healthy donors. General study points: Most sequenced TCRs were rare (though some public TCRs occurred in many donors).

A word on this clone: Its antigen remains unknown.

13 Jbeta primers and 60 Vbeta primers were used for the PCR. Some clones are missing from TCRdb's copy, which holds only in-frame ones; the method was immunoSEQ multiplex PCR. The data show some 130,000 clones, with 70% to 80% seen just once and about 2% held by the top ten. The V segment lost 4 bases and the J segment 8 bases; nucleotides outside the gene matches: 6. The CDR3 is 13 amino acids. Germline V gene lookup returns CDR1 LGHNT and CDR2 FRNRAP. The clonotype originates from a woman aged 55-70 years in good health and CMV-seropositive. The J gene is TRBJ1-2, the V gene TRBV12-5; 8 bases are shared with TRBD1. The specimen was PBMCs. CDR3 coding DNA: TGTGCTAGTGGTTCGATGCCAGGGGGCGGCTACACCTTC. Amino acids: CASGSMPGGGYTF.